One and the same sample provided the 31 T cell receptor beta chains below, sequenced in a study of Ad26.COV2.S vaccination and SARS-CoV-2 variants. Treatment noted: 15 to 20 received Ad26.COV2.S at low or high dose, single or two shots; about 5 received placebo; per-sample allocation not given. Sampling happened 63 days after the first vaccine or placebo injection. The assay was immunoSEQ multiplex PCR, and TCRdb's table has in-frame clones only and misses some. This sample carries some 460,000 clones, nearly 90% of them seen once, and the ten largest clones take over 1.5%. The specimen was peripheral blood, collected in a trial of Ad26.COV2.S vaccine versus placebo. The origin of the receptors is a person aged 18-60 years who received the Ad26.COV2.S COVID-19 vaccine or a placebo.

The genes are TRBV2 and TRBJ1-2, with 7 positions matching TRBD1. There are 14 residues in the CDR3. Unmatched junction bases numbered 11, after V lost 9 bases and J lost 4 bases. The V gene's germline CDR1 is SNHLY and CDR2 FYNNEI. As DNA, the CDR3 is TGTGCCAGTACGAGACAGGGATTTAGCTATGGCTACACCTTC. This translates into CASTRQGFSYGYTF.

This clone was observed a handful of times. The chain combines TRBV2 with TRBJ2-3, with 8 bases that match TRBD1. Germline V gene data show CDR1 as SNHLY and CDR2 as FYNNEI. The CDR3 is made up of 13 amino acids. Trimming at V came to 6 bases and at J to 3 bases, leaving 2 bases not matched to a gene. The CDR3 coding sequence is TGTGCCAGCAGGGACAGGGAGACAGATACGCAGTATTTT. Its translation: CASRDRETDTQYF.

In its sample, this clone was seen once. V gene TRBV15 combines with J gene TRBJ1-2; 7 bases line up with TRBD1. There are 15 residues in the CDR3. The trim removed 1 base at V and 2 bases at J, leaving 4 bases unmatched. CDR1 and CDR2 (germline): LNHNV, YYDKDF (reference sequence). This CDR3 is CATSRGARGNYGYTF. In nucleotides, the CDR3 is TGTGCCACCAGCAGAGGGGCCAGGGGGAACTATGGCTACACCTTC.

The CDR3 region has the DNA TGTGCCAGCAGCCCACCTTGGAGGCCTAATGAAAAACTGTTTTTT. Translating it yields CASSPPWRPNEKLFF. J is TRBJ1-4 and V is TRBV5-8, with no clear D. Trimming shortened V by 4 bases and J by 3 bases, and 13 bases separated the two germline ends. This CDR3 region has 15 residues. Per the germline V gene, CDR1 is SGHTS and CDR2 is YDEGEE.

The rearrangement links TRBV28 to TRBJ2-2; D perhaps matches TRBD1 (5 bases). From germline, CDR1 is MDHEN and CDR2 SYDVKM. CDR3 length: 15 residues. V lost 3 bases and J 10 bases, leaving 18 bases between the germline ends. The CDR3 DNA follows: TGTGCCAGCAGTTTGCAGGGCAGTACCATGACGGAGCTGTTTTTT. As protein: CASSLQGSTMTELFF.

The V gene is TRBV18, the J gene TRBJ1-2, with D uncertain. Germline V gene lookup returns CDR1 KGHSH and CDR2 LQKENI. V was trimmed by 5 bases and J by 6 bases, leaving 10 bases between them. This CDR3 has 12 amino acids. In nucleotides, the CDR3 is TGTGCCAGCTCAAACACCGTCGATGGCTACACCTTC. This encodes CASSNTVDGYTF.

This clone was seen more than once but under ten times. The V gene is TRBV2, the J gene TRBJ2-7; 7 nucleotides align to TRBD2. V dropped 4 bases and J dropped 2; count of bases not matched to a gene: 8. In germline, CDR1 is SNHLY, CDR2 FYNNEI. This CDR3 has 15 residues. CDR3 DNA: TGTGCCAGCAGTGCGGAAGCGGGACCGCCCTACGAGCAGTACTTC. Its translation: CASSAEAGPPYEQYF.

The V and J genes are TRBV2 and TRBJ1-1, with D uncertain. The CDR3 spans 14 residues. V was trimmed by 4 bases and J by 3 bases, leaving 12 bases between them. Germline lookup yields CDR1 SNHLY and CDR2 FYNNEI. CDR3 coding DNA: TGTGCCAGCAGTGTTCAGCCGGAATACACTGAAGCTTTCTTT. Its protein product is CASSVQPEYTEAFF.

The genes are TRBV10-3 and TRBJ2-1; 10 bases fit TRBD2. V was clipped by 4 bases and J by 4 bases; unmatched bases: 1. This CDR3 comprises 14 residues. Germline assignment: CDR1 ENHRY and CDR2 SYGVKD. The CDR3 spells CAISALAGYNEQFF. CDR3 in DNA: TGTGCCATCAGTGCACTAGCGGGGTACAATGAGCAGTTCTTC.

This clone was seen once. The chain carries TRBV29-1 and TRBJ1-2, with unresolved D. The germline V gene has CDR1 SQVTM and CDR2 ANQGSEA. Trimming left V 4 bases short and J 7 bases short, with 13 bases between. The CDR3 sequence is 12 residues long. The CDR3 loop reads CSVGEGMGGYTF. The CDR3 bases are TGCAGCGTTGGGGAGGGAATGGGTGGCTACACCTTC.

This clone appeared a single time. This chain uses TRBV7-6 with TRBJ2-7; 9 positions agree with TRBD2. The CDR3 extends over 15 amino acids. The junction had 8 bases not matched to a gene; V was cut back by 2 bases and J by 6 bases. The germline CDR1 and CDR2 sequences are SGHVS and FNYEAQ. The CDR3 coding sequence is TGTGCCAGCAGCTTATCCGGCGGGAGGGCCGGCGAGCAGTACTTC. As protein: CASSLSGGRAGEQYF.

CDR3 residues: CASSQLAGFDTQYF. The DNA for the CDR3 is TGTGCCAGCAGCCAATTAGCGGGGTTTGATACGCAGTATTTT. The chain is built from TRBV3-1 (or the pseudogene TRBV3-2) and TRBJ2-3; 8 bases line up with TRBD2. This CDR3 spans 14 amino acids. Trimming removed 2 bases from V and 6 bases from J; junction bases left unmatched: 4. Per germline, CDR1 LGHDT and CDR2 YNNKEL (reference sequence).

V and J are TRBV27 and TRBJ2-3, with 7 bases fitting TRBD2. This CDR3 is built from 15 residues. Trimming took 6 bases from V and 3 from J; bases not matched to a gene: 9. Germline loops: CDR1 MNHEY, CDR2 SMNVEV (reference sequence). The chain's CDR3 is CASSHSGLGTDTQYF. CDR3 in DNA: TGTGCCAGCAGCCATAGCGGGCTGGGGACAGATACGCAGTATTTT.

V and J are TRBV20-1 and TRBJ1-4; D is uncertain. The CDR3 length is 13 residues. V lost 3 bases and J 6 bases, leaving 11 bases between the germline ends. Per the germline V gene, CDR1 is DFQATT and CDR2 is SNEGSKA (reference sequence). CDR3 residues: CSASMGRDEKLFF. The DNA of the CDR3 is TGCAGTGCTAGTATGGGGAGGGATGAAAAACTGTTTTTT.

CDR3 sequence: CASSKGRQPQHF. In DNA form, the CDR3 reads TGTGCCAGCAGTAAAGGGCGGCAGCCCCAGCATTTT. The chain employs TRBV12-3 or TRBV12-4 and TRBJ1-5; D ambiguous. The CDR3 runs to 12 residues. V was cut by 5 bases and J by 7 bases, with 9 bases left in between.

This chain uses TRBV27 with TRBJ2-1; TRBD2 aligns across 12 bases. The CDR3 extends over 15 amino acids. J was trimmed by 9 bases and V by 8 bases; bases with no gene match: 11. The germline gives CDR1 MNHEY, CDR2 SMNVEV (reference sequence). Written as DNA, the CDR3 is TGTGCCAGCCGCTCTAGCGGGAGGGGAAGGGGTGAGCAGTTCTTC. Amino acid sequence: CASRSSGRGRGEQFF.

This rearrangement joins TRBV28 to TRBJ1-1; 7 nucleotides align to TRBD1. CDR1 and CDR2 from the germline V gene are MDHEN and SYDVKM. The CDR3 length is 14 residues. With V trimmed by 3 bases and J by 5 bases, 6 bases remained unmatched. CDR3 bases: TGTGCCAGCAGTTTCCCGAGACAGGGTACTGAAGCTTTCTTT. It encodes CASSFPRQGTEAFF.

This clone is a singleton in its sample. The chain couples TRBV27 to TRBJ1-6; tentatively, D is TRBD1 (6 bases). Germline V CDR1 and CDR2: MNHEY, SMNVEV (reference sequence). Trimming took off 5 bases at V and 9 bases at J, with 23 bases between the two ends. The CDR3 has 17 amino acids. The CDR3 here is CASSPHPRQELGSPLHF. The CDR3 DNA follows: TGTGCCAGCAGTCCGCACCCTAGACAGGAGCTGGGTTCACCCCTCCACTTT.

A word on this clone: This CDR3 is also generated by other DNA sequences in the sample. This chain links TRBV9 with TRBJ1-5; D is undetermined. The CDR3 sequence is 14 residues long. V was trimmed by 0 bases and J by 0 bases, leaving 4 bases between them. The germline gives CDR1 SGDLS, CDR2 YYNGEE. The CDR3 sequence: CASSVGGSNQPQHF. CDR3 coding DNA: TGTGCCAGCAGCGTAGGTGGTAGCAATCAGCCCCAGCATTTT.

This clone was detected once. The chain recombines TRBV15 with TRBJ2-5, with D perhaps matching TRBD2 (5 bases). CDR1 is LNHNV, CDR2 YYDKDF, per germline (reference sequence). Trimming took 4 bases from V and 5 from J, leaving 20 bases between them. The CDR3 is 16 residues long. The CDR3 nucleotides read TGTGCCACCAGCACGCGTTACGGGGATCTTGGCGAGACCCAGTACTTC. This encodes CATSTRYGDLGETQYF.

The chain links TRBV6-5 to TRBJ1-5, with D perhaps TRBD1 (6 bases). The CDR3 length is 13 residues. With 6 bases removed from V and 7 bases from J, the gap between germline ends came to 13 bases. Per the germline V gene, CDR1 is MNHEY and CDR2 is SVGAGI. The CDR3 region has the DNA TGTGCCAGCAGGGGGTGGGGGGCCCAGCCCCAGCATTTT. Its translation is CASRGWGAQPQHF.

The CDR3 spells CASSLEARRTYEQYF. DNA for the CDR3: TGTGCCAGCAGCTTAGAGGCGAGGCGTACCTACGAGCAGTACTTC. The chain employs TRBV11-2 and TRBJ2-7; no definite D call. Germline values: CDR1 SGHAT, CDR2 FQNNGV. CDR3 length: 15 amino acids. V lost 0 bases, J lost 2 bases, and 11 bases lay in between.

The rearrangement uses TRBV5-6 and TRBJ1-1; D remains unclear. The V gene lost 0 bases and the J gene lost 1 base, with 7 bases spanning the gap. The V gene's germline CDR1 is SGHDT and CDR2 YYEEEE. This CDR3 is built from 14 residues. CDR3: CASSLGRGNTEAFF. CDR3 bases: TGTGCCAGCAGCTTGGGTCGGGGGAACACTGAAGCTTTCTTT.

The rearrangement uses TRBV6-1 and TRBJ1-5, with D maybe TRBD1 (5 bases). Germline V gives CDR1 MNHNS, CDR2 SASEGT. CDR3 size: 16 residues. The V end was cut by 0 bases, the J end by 6 bases, with 15 bases between. The CDR3 region is CASSEARKGTGQPQHF. The DNA of the CDR3 is TGTGCCAGCAGTGAAGCTAGGAAGGGGACCGGTCAGCCCCAGCATTTT.

V gene TRBV15 combines with J gene TRBJ1-6; D remains unclear. The CDR3 has 13 amino acids. In germline, CDR1 is LNHNV, CDR2 YYDKDF (reference sequence). Trimming took off 5 bases at V and 3 bases at J, with 5 bases between the two ends. This CDR3 reads CATSGDYNSPLHF. DNA for the CDR3: TGTGCCACCAGCGGTGACTATAATTCACCCCTCCACTTT.

The V call is TRBV28, the J call TRBJ1-4; no firm D call. Germline CDR1 is MDHEN and CDR2 is SYDVKM. V was pared by 1 base and J by 8 bases, with 17 bases between. The length of the CDR3 is 16 residues. In nucleotides, the CDR3 is TGTGCCAGCAGTTTATCCCCCCGGACGGGTGAAGAAAAACTGTTTTTT. Protein: CASSLSPRTGEEKLFF.

The CDR3 loop is CASSIVGTDTQYF. CDR3 coding DNA: TGTGCCAGTAGTATAGTGGGGACAGATACGCAGTATTTT. The rearrangement uses TRBV19 and TRBJ2-3; unclear D gene. V was shortened by 1 base and J by 3 bases, with 5 bases between the two germline ends. CDR1 is LNHDA and CDR2 is SQIVND in the germline V gene (reference sequence). This CDR3 comprises 13 residues.

The rearrangement uses TRBV14 and TRBJ1-6; 11 bases fit TRBD1. Losses at the gene ends were 3 bases for V and 9 bases for J; bases not matched to a gene: 7. Germline V gene sequence: CDR1 SGHDN, CDR2 FVKESK. The CDR3 is 16 residues long. CDR3 sequence (DNA): TGTGCCAGCAGCCAGAGGACAGGGGGCGTCTCTTCACCCCTCCACTTT. Its translation: CASSQRTGGVSSPLHF.

The V gene is TRBV19, the J gene TRBJ1-5; tentative D call: TRBD1 (5 bases). Trimming took off 6 bases at V and 4 bases at J, with 19 bases between the two ends. Germline loops: CDR1 LNHDA, CDR2 SQIVND (reference sequence). The CDR3 has 16 amino acids. The CDR3 reads CASRDQGGGPNQPQHF. CDR3 in DNA: TGTGCCAGTAGGGATCAGGGAGGAGGTCCGAATCAGCCCCAGCATTTT.

The chain is built from TRBV5-1 and TRBJ2-1; 9 bases fit TRBD1. Trimming took 4 bases from V and 3 from J; bases not matched to a gene: 8. Germline V gives CDR1 SGHRS, CDR2 YFSETQ. This CDR3 spans 16 amino acids. This CDR3 reads CASSPTTGGVYNEQFF. The CDR3 nucleotides are TGCGCCAGCAGCCCGACCACAGGGGGCGTCTACAATGAGCAGTTCTTC. The variable domain in full, with the rest retrieved from reference TRBV5-1 and TRBJ2-1, is KAGVTQTPRYLIKTRGQQVTLSCSPISGHRSVSWYQQTPGQGLQFLFEYFSETQRNKGNFPGRFSGRQFSNSRSEMNVSTLELGDSALYLCASSPTTGGVYNEQFFGPGTRLTVL.

The chain joins TRBV19 to TRBJ1-2; D is possibly TRBD1 (6 bases). Germline V CDR1 and CDR2: LNHDA, SQIVND (reference sequence). Trimming cost V 6 bases and J 8 bases, with 10 bases left between them. This CDR3 is built from 11 residues. The CDR3 region has the DNA TGTGCCAGTAGCACAGGGCACGGCTACACCTTC. Its translation: CASSTGHGYTF. The full variable domain, its missing parts supplied by reference TRBV19 and TRBJ1-2, is DGGITQSPKYLFRKEGQNVTLSCEQNLNHDAMYWYRQDPGQGLRLIYYSQIVNDFQKGDIAEGYSVSREKKESFPLTVTSAQKNPTAFYLCASSTGHGYTFGSGTRLTVV.